The 31 T cell receptor beta chains below all came from one sample that was sequenced in a study of control samples from healthy donors and cancer patients. Measured with immunoSEQ multiplex PCR; TCRdb has only the in-frame clones, and not every one. The sample includes about 44,000 clones, more than 70% of them seen just once. The sample comprised PBMCs. The source of these receptors is a woman aged 55-69 years with lung cancer.

CDR3 region: CASSLALAGGLSGANVLTF. Written as DNA, the CDR3 is TGCGCCAGCAGCTTGGCTCTAGCGGGGGGCCTCTCTGGGGCCAACGTCCTGACTTTC. The gene calls are TRBV5-1 and TRBJ2-6, with 11 positions matching TRBD2. The CDR3 length is 19 residues. CDR1 SGHRS and CDR2 YFSETQ come from the germline V gene. V lost 0 bases and J lost 0; bases outside the gene matches: 5.

The chain's CDR3 is CSASHPSGSGQPQHF. The CDR3 region has the DNA TGCAGTGCTAGTCATCCTTCAGGATCCGGACAGCCCCAGCATTTT. V usage is TRBV20-1 and J usage is TRBJ1-5; D uncertain. V gave up 3 bases and J gave up 7 bases, with 19 bases separating them. The CDR3 runs 15 residues. Germline V gene sequence: CDR1 DFQATT, CDR2 SNEGSKA (reference sequence).

J is TRBJ2-1 and V is TRBV7-3; tentative D call: TRBD1 (5 bases). The CDR3 consists of 15 residues. Deletions cut 2 bases from V and 0 bases from J, with 8 bases between. CDR1 SGHTA and CDR2 FQGTGA come from the germline V gene. The CDR3 bases are TGTGCCAGCAGCTTACAGGGAAACTCCTACAATGAGCAGTTCTTC. Its translation is CASSLQGNSYNEQFF.

The gene calls are TRBV5-1 and TRBJ1-3, with D hard to call. This CDR3 region has 14 residues. Per germline, CDR1 SGHRS and CDR2 YFSETQ. V was pared by 4 bases and J by 9 bases, with 17 bases between. Written as DNA, the CDR3 is TGCGCCAGCAGCCAGCCGGGATCAGCACGCACCATATATTTT. Encoded protein: CASSQPGSARTIYF.

J is TRBJ2-1 and V is TRBV5-1, with a possible D match to TRBD1 (5 bases). V dropped 4 bases and J dropped 8 bases, with 22 bases sitting between them. The CDR3 totals 16 residues. CDR1 is SGHRS, CDR2 YFSETQ, per germline. The CDR3 sequence: CASSRTRQQLGDEQFF. CDR3 DNA sequence: TGCGCCAGCAGCCGGACCCGACAGCAGCTAGGAGATGAGCAGTTCTTC.

This clone appeared once. One end of the junction fails to match germline, which may point to a read error. The rearrangement uses TRBV20-1 and TRBJ1-2; no firm D call. Looked up from germline, CDR1 is DFQATT and CDR2 is SNEGSKA (reference sequence). The CDR3 is made up of 10 amino acids. CDR3 sequence (DNA): TGCAGTGCTAGTGAGGAGATCCCTTCTTTC. It is translated as CSASEEIPSF.

The chain links TRBV2 to TRBJ1-1; TRBD1 agrees at 7 bases. The CDR3 loop spans 14 amino acids. V lost 6 bases, J lost 10 bases, and 14 bases stayed unmatched. Germline V CDR1 and CDR2: SNHLY, FYNNEI. This chain's CDR3 is CASSDLTGDLRAFF. The CDR3 nucleotides are TGTGCCAGCAGCGATCTAACAGGGGATTTACGAGCTTTCTTT.

Points on this clone: This same CDR3 is encoded by further DNA sequences in the sample. This rearrangement joins TRBV5-1 to TRBJ2-2; D call uncertain. Trimming took off 0 bases at V and 0 bases at J, with 6 bases between the two ends. Germline V gene sequence: CDR1 SGHRS, CDR2 YFSETQ. This CDR3 has 15 residues. DNA of the CDR3: TGCGCCAGCAGCTTGGGTCTAGCGAACACCGGGGAGCTGTTTTTT. This codes for CASSLGLANTGELFF.

The J gene is TRBJ2-3, the V gene TRBV5-1, with 7 positions matching TRBD2. CDR1 is SGHRS and CDR2 is YFSETQ in the germline V gene. V lost 4 bases and J lost 8; bases outside the gene matches: 13. The CDR3 totals 15 residues. The CDR3 sequence is CASSPPSGRETTQYF. For the CDR3, the DNA is TGCGCCAGCAGCCCCCCTTCGGGGCGGGAGACTACGCAGTATTTT.

The sample holds a few counts of this clone. V is TRBV2 and J is TRBJ1-6; D remains ambiguous. CDR1 is SNHLY, CDR2 FYNNEI, per germline. V shed 3 bases and J shed 14 bases, with 17 bases lying between them. The CDR3 extends over 14 amino acids. The CDR3 loop reads CASSEDGRNSALHF. CDR3 nucleotides: TGTGCCAGCAGTGAGGACGGACGAAATTCGGCCCTCCACTTT.

This clone was counted once. The CDR3 sequence: CASSFGTGANEQFF. Written as DNA, the CDR3 is TGTGCCAGCAGCTTCGGGACAGGGGCAAATGAGCAGTTCTTC. This rearrangement joins TRBV11-3 to TRBJ2-1; 10 bases are a match to TRBD1. This CDR3 has 14 residues. V lost 3 bases to trimming and J lost 7 bases; unmatched junction nucleotides: 3. Germline CDR1 SGHNT, CDR2 YENEEA.

The rearrangement joins TRBV6-5 to TRBJ1-6; weak D call: TRBD1 (5 bases). The CDR3 extends over 15 amino acids. Trimming removed 0 bases at V and 6 bases at J, with 9 bases between. The germline V gene has CDR1 MNHEY and CDR2 SVGAGI. CDR3 in amino acids: CASSYSWGLNSPLHF. The CDR3 coding sequence is TGTGCCAGCAGTTACTCGTGGGGACTTAATTCACCCCTCCACTTT.

J is TRBJ1-2 and V is TRBV7-3; D ambiguous. CDR1 SGHTA and CDR2 FQGTGA come from the germline V gene. Between the trimmed V and J ends, which lost 2 bases and 2 bases, there was a span of 9 bases. The CDR3 extends over 14 amino acids. Written as DNA, the CDR3 is TGTGCCAGCAGCTTAGGCTTAGGGAACTATGGCTACACCTTC. The encoded protein is CASSLGLGNYGYTF.

The chain is built from TRBV19 and TRBJ2-1, with D possibly matching TRBD2 (6 bases). The CDR3 consists of 14 residues. Germline CDR1 reads LNHDA; CDR2 reads SQIVND (reference sequence). V lost 3 bases and J lost 6, with 12 bases in between. The CDR3 coding sequence is TGTGCCAGTAGTATTACTTCGGGGGTCAATGAGCAGTTCTTC. Translation: CASSITSGVNEQFF.

The gene calls are TRBV6-6 and TRBJ2-7; D might be TRBD2 (5 bases). Germline CDR1 and CDR2: MNHNY and SVGAGI (reference sequence). This CDR3 has 15 amino acids. The ends were cut back, 6 bases at V and 1 base at J, with 16 bases in the middle. CDR3 sequence reads: CASSRSGAGSYEQYF. The CDR3 coding sequence is TGTGCCAGCAGCCGGAGCGGAGCCGGGTCCTACGAGCAGTACTTC.

The chain is built from TRBV11-3 and TRBJ2-3, with TRBD2 as a possible D gene (6 bases). Trimming left V 1 base short and J 0 bases short, with 11 bases between. Germline V gives CDR1 SGHNT, CDR2 YENEEA. The CDR3 contains 16 residues. The CDR3 protein is CASSLVRGLSTDTQYF. CDR3 coding DNA: TGTGCCAGCAGCTTAGTGCGGGGCCTTAGCACAGATACGCAGTATTTT.

V gene TRBV5-1 combines with J gene TRBJ1-4, with 8 bases lining up with TRBD1. The CDR3 runs to 17 residues. The germline gives CDR1 SGHRS, CDR2 YFSETQ. Losses at the gene ends were 5 bases for V and 4 bases for J; bases not matched to a gene: 13. In nucleotides, the CDR3 is TGCGCCAGCAGATCCTTGGGGACAGGCGCCTTTAATGAAAAACTGTTTTTT. This translates into CASRSLGTGAFNEKLFF.

The chain has TRBV29-1 and TRBJ1-6; 9 nucleotides align to TRBD1. The CDR3 is 12 amino acids. Germline V gene sequence: CDR1 SQVTM, CDR2 ANQGSEA. V shed 8 bases, J shed 8 bases, and the junction held 4 bases outside the gene matches. Here the CDR3 DNA reads TGCAGCTGCCGGGACAGGGATTCACCCCTCCACTTT. As protein: CSCRDRDSPLHF.

The rearrangement links TRBV3-1 (or the pseudogene TRBV3-2) to TRBJ2-7, with D maybe TRBD2 (5 bases). Per the germline V gene, CDR1 is LGHDT and CDR2 is YNNKEL (reference sequence). The CDR3 contains 12 residues. V lost 4 bases and J lost 9, with 13 bases in between. The DNA of the CDR3 is TGTGCCAGCAGCCTAGACTATTCCGGGCAGTACTTC. It specifies CASSLDYSGQYF.

The chain combines TRBV7-3 with TRBJ2-6; D unresolved. V lost 5 bases to trimming and J lost 1 base, with 6 bases between them. CDR1 is SGHTA and CDR2 is FQGTGA in the germline V gene. This CDR3 spans 14 amino acids. The CDR3 DNA reads TGTGCCAGCAGCCCCTCTTCTGGGGCCAACGTCCTGACTTTC. This sequence encodes CASSPSSGANVLTF.

This chain connects TRBV13 to TRBJ2-7; no clear D. Germline loops: CDR1 PRHDT, CDR2 FYEKMQ (reference sequence). This CDR3 is 13 amino acids long. The V and J ends lost 1 base and 4 bases respectively, with 8 bases between them. The CDR3 loop reads CASSLEQGYEQYF. In DNA, the CDR3 is TGTGCCAGCAGCTTAGAGCAAGGATACGAGCAGTACTTC.

The V call is TRBV15, the J call TRBJ1-1; TRBD1 is a possible D gene (5 bases). The CDR3 length is 14 residues. The germline V and J ends were trimmed by 3 bases and 0 bases, with 8 bases remaining between them. Germline CDR1 LNHNV, CDR2 YYDKDF (reference sequence). Written as DNA, the CDR3 is TGTGCCACCAGCAGCGACAGAATGAACACTGAAGCTTTCTTT. It codes for CATSSDRMNTEAFF.

This chain connects TRBV5-5 to TRBJ1-5; D is unresolved. The V gene's germline CDR1 is SGHKS and CDR2 YYEKEE (reference sequence). The ends were cut back, 3 bases at V and 5 bases at J, with 6 bases in the middle. The CDR3 contains 12 residues. CDR3 residues: CASSWMDQPQHF. CDR3 DNA: TGTGCCAGCAGCTGGATGGATCAGCCCCAGCATTTT.

In its sample, this clone is medium-sized. V and J are TRBV19 and TRBJ2-7, with TRBD1 identical over 9 bases. The CDR3 is 15 amino acids. Germline CDR1 reads LNHDA; CDR2 reads SQIVND (reference sequence). Trimming removed 6 bases from V and 0 bases from J; junction bases left unmatched: 6. The CDR3 region is CASSPDRGSSYEQYF. The CDR3 DNA is TGTGCCAGTAGCCCGGACAGGGGTAGCTCCTACGAGCAGTACTTC.

J is TRBJ1-3 and V is TRBV27; 7 bases are a match to TRBD1. Germline trimming cut 3 bases from V and 8 bases from J; bases unmatched to any gene: 4. The germline V gene has CDR1 MNHEY and CDR2 SMNVEV (reference sequence). CDR3 length: 13 amino acids. The CDR3 sequence is CASSFFQGDTIYF. Here the CDR3 DNA reads TGTGCCAGCAGTTTCTTTCAGGGGGACACCATATATTTT.

The chain uses TRBV2 and TRBJ1-1; D ambiguous. This CDR3 has 13 amino acids. V lost 4 bases and J 4 bases, leaving 10 bases between the germline ends. The germline CDR1 and CDR2 sequences are SNHLY and FYNNEI. This CDR3 is CASSVWGATEAFF. In nucleotides, the CDR3 is TGTGCCAGCAGTGTGTGGGGAGCCACTGAAGCTTTCTTT.

This chain uses TRBV4-1 with TRBJ2-7; TRBD1 is a possible D gene (5 bases). V was shortened by 0 bases and J by 3 bases, with 12 bases between the two germline ends. There are 15 residues in the CDR3. Germline V gene data show CDR1 as MGHRA and CDR2 as YSYEKL. CDR3 sequence reads: CASSQEQVAIYEQYF. The CDR3 DNA reads TGCGCCAGCAGCCAAGAACAGGTCGCTATCTACGAGCAGTACTTC.

The J gene is TRBJ2-3, the V gene TRBV27; D unresolved. V shed 10 bases and J shed 0 bases, with 14 bases lying between them. CDR1 is MNHEY and CDR2 is SMNVEV in the germline V gene (reference sequence). The CDR3 length is 14 residues. The CDR3 DNA reads TGTGCCACCAGGCGAGTTGCCAGCACAGATACGCAGTATTTT. Encoded protein: CATRRVASTDTQYF.

This rearrangement joins TRBV9 to TRBJ2-2; no clear D. Trimming pared 0 bases from V and 8 bases from J, leaving 14 bases between. The CDR3 length is 15 residues. The germline gives CDR1 SGDLS, CDR2 YYNGEE. The CDR3 DNA sequence: TGTGCCAGCAGCGTAGTAAATGGGCTTAAGGGGGAGCTGTTTTTT. It translates to CASSVVNGLKGELFF. The whole variable domain, remainder taken from reference TRBV9 and TRBJ2-2, is DSGVTQTPKHLITATGQRVTLRCSPRSGDLSVYWYQQSLDQGLQFLIQYYNGEERAKGNILERFSAQQFPDLHSELNLSSLELGDSALYFCASSVVNGLKGELFFGEGSRLTVL.

The chain uses TRBV10-2 and TRBJ1-5; D is uncertain. V was clipped by 1 base and J by 0 bases, with 10 bases between them. Germline V CDR1 and CDR2: WSHSY, SAAADI. The CDR3 is made up of 16 amino acids. CDR3 sequence reads: CASSEWGPDSNQPQHF. DNA of the CDR3: TGCGCCAGCAGTGAGTGGGGTCCCGATAGCAATCAGCCCCAGCATTTT.

The chain links TRBV6-6 to TRBJ2-7; D is unclear. Germline assignment: CDR1 MNHNY and CDR2 SVGAGI (reference sequence). The CDR3 loop spans 15 amino acids. Trimming left V 6 bases short and J 1 base short, with 16 bases between. The CDR3 sequence: CASRPATGSSYEQYF. Written as DNA, the CDR3 is TGTGCCAGCAGGCCAGCTACGGGTAGTTCCTACGAGCAGTACTTC.